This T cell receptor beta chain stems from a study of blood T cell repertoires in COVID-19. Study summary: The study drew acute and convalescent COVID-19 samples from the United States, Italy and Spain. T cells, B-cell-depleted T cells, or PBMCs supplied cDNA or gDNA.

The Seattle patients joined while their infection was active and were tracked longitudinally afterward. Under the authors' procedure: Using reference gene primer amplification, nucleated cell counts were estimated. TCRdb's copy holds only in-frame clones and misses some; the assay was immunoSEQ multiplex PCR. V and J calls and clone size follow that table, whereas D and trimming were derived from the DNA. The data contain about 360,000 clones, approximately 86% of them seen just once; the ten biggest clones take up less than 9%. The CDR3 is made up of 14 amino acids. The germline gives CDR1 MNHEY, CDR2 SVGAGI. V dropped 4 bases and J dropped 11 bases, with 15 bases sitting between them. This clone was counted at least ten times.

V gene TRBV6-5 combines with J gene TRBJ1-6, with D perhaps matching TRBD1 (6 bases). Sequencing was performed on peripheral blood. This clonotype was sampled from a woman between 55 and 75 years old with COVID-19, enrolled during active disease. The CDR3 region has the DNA TGTGCCAGCAGTTTATTAGGGGGATCCGCACCCCTCCACTTT. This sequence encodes CASSLLGGSAPLHF.